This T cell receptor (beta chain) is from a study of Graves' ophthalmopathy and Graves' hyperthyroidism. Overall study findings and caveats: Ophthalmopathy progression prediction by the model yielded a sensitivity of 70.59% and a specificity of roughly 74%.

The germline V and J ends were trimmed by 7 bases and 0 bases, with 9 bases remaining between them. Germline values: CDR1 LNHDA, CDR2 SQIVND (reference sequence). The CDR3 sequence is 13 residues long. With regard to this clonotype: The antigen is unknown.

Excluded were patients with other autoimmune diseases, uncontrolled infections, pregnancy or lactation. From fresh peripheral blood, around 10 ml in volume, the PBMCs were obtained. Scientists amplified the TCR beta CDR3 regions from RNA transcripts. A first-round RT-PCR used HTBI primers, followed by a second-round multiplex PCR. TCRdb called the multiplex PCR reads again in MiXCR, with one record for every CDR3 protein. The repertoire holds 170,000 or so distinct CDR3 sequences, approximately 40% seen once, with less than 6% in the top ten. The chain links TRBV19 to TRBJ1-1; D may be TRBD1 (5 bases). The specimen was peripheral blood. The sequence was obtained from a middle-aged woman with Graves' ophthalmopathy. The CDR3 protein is CASKDRVNTEAFF. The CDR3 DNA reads TGTGCCAGTAAAGACAGAGTGAACACTGAAGCTTTCTTT. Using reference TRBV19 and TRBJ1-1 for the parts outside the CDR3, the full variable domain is DGGITQSPKYLFRKEGQNVTLSCEQNLNHDAMYWYRQDPGQGLRLIYYSQIVNDFQKGDIAEGYSVSREKKESFPLTVTSAQKNPTAFYLCASKDRVNTEAFFGQGTRLTVV.